Below are 2 T cell receptor beta chains sequenced from a single sample in a study of OX40 agonist ivuxolimab in advanced cancers. The data were produced by immunoSEQ multiplex PCR, yet TCRdb's version contains in-frame clones alone and is incomplete. The repertoire holds 20,000 to 30,000 clones, around 79% seen once, with 2% to 2.5% in the top ten. The sequencing used CD4+ or CD8+ T cells sorted from blood, collected in a trial of the OX40 agonist ivuxolimab. Receptor source: an adult with an advanced solid tumor such as melanoma, head and neck, liver or kidney cancer.

The rearrangement uses TRBV7-6 and TRBJ2-5, with 7 bases that match TRBD2. With V trimmed by 1 base and J by 1 base, 0 bases remained unmatched. The CDR3 spans 14 residues. Germline V gene lookup returns CDR1 SGHVS and CDR2 FNYEAQ. CDR3 sequence reads: CASSLGGSQETQYF. DNA for the CDR3: TGTGCCAGCAGCTTAGGCGGGAGCCAAGAGACCCAGTACTTC.

The count of this clone is one. This CDR3 reads CASSQAGGSETQYF. The CDR3 nucleotides read TGTGCCAGCAGCCAAGCGGGAGGGTCGGAGACCCAGTACTTC. The chain links TRBV4-2 to TRBJ2-5; 8 bases map to TRBD2. The CDR3 loop spans 14 amino acids. Germline CDR1 LGHNA, CDR2 YNFKEQ. The V and J ends lost 1 base and 5 bases, in that order; junction bases with no gene match: 3.